This T cell receptor beta chain was captured by sequencing in a study of blood T cell repertoires in COVID-19. Study information: The cDNA or gDNA used as material had been derived from T cells, B-cell-depleted T cells, or PBMCs.

The CDR3 extends over 17 amino acids. Trimming cost V 5 bases and J 2 bases; bases outside gene matches: 12. CDR1 and CDR2 from the germline V gene are PRHDT and FYEKMQ (reference sequence). Authors' processing steps: How many nucleated cells were present was estimated from reference gene primer amplification. Only in-frame clones appear in the TCRdb table, and some are missing; sequencing was by immunoSEQ multiplex PCR. From that table come the V and J calls and clone size; the DNA was used to work out D and trimming. In the table there are about 170,000 clones, 86% of which are singletons. The chain recombines TRBV13 with TRBJ2-7, with 10 bases identical to TRBD1. Sequencing input: peripheral blood. This receptor was obtained from a man aged 70 or older with acute or convalescent COVID-19. CDR3 bases: TGTGCCAGCAGCACTCGTATAGGACAGGGGGGTACCTACGAGCAGTACTTC. Protein product: CASSTRIGQGGTYEQYF.